This T cell receptor beta chain is from a study of radiotherapy plus CTLA-4 blockade in lung cancer. Study-level results: Tumor-derived TCR clones expanded in blood after radiotherapy plus ipilimumab.

TCRdb keeps only in-frame clones here, not all; method: immunoSEQ multiplex PCR. The sample holds approximately 50,000 clones, 73% seen once. Concerning this clone: Its antigen is undetermined.

The ends were cut back, 5 bases at V and 6 bases at J, with 16 bases in the middle. The germline CDR1 and CDR2 sequences are GTSNPN and SVGIG (reference sequence). The CDR3 consists of 13 residues. The TCR was taken from a human donor with non-small cell lung cancer who had a complete response to radiotherapy plus ipilimumab. The V call is TRBV30, the J call TRBJ1-1; no reliable D call. The sample consisted of peripheral blood, taken from a patient treated with radiotherapy plus ipilimumab. The CDR3 coding sequence is TGTGCCTGGGAACCCGACTCCGTGGCTGAAGCTTTCTTT. Encoded protein: CAWEPDSVAEAFF.